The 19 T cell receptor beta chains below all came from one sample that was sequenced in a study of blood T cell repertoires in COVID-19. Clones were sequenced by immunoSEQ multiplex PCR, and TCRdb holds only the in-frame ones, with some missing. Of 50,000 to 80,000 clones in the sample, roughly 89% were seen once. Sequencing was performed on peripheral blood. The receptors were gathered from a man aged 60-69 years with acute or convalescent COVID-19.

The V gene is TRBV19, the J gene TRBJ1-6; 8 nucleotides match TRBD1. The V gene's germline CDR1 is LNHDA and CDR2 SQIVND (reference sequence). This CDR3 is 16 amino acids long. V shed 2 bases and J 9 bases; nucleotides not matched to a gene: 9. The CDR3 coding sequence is TGTGCCAGTAGTATACAACGGGGGACAGGAGCTTCACCCCTCCACTTT. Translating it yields CASSIQRGTGASPLHF.

The CDR3 bases are TGTGCCAGCAGCCGGAACGGCCTGGCAGGGAATTCACCCCTCCACTTT. Translation: CASSRNGLAGNSPLHF. V gene TRBV6-6 combines with J gene TRBJ1-6, with D possibly TRBD1 on 5 matching bases. The CDR3 has 16 residues. The germline V and J ends were trimmed by 6 bases and 7 bases, with 19 bases remaining between them. Looked up from germline, CDR1 is MNHNY and CDR2 is SVGAGI (reference sequence).

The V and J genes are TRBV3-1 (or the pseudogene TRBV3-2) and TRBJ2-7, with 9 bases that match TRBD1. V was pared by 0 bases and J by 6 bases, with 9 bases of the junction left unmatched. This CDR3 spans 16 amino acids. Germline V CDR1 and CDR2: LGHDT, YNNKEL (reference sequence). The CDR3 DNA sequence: TGTGCCAGCAGCCAAGAATCTTTACAGGGGGCGACCGAGCAGTACTTC. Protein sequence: CASSQESLQGATEQYF.

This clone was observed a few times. The CDR3 nucleotides read TGTGCCAGCAAGAGGGGCAATCAGCCCCAGCATTTT. Amino acid sequence: CASKRGNQPQHF. The chain combines TRBV6-5 with TRBJ1-5; no clear D. The germline V gene encodes CDR1 MNHEY and CDR2 SVGAGI. CDR3 length equals 12 residues. The V gene lost 7 bases and the J gene lost 2 bases, with 6 bases spanning the gap.

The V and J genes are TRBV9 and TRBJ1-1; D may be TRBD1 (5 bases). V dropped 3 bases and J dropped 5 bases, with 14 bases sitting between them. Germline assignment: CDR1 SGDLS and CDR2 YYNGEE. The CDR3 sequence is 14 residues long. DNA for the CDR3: TGTGCCAGCAGCGAACAGGAGGGATGGACTGAAGCTTTCTTT. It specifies CASSEQEGWTEAFF.

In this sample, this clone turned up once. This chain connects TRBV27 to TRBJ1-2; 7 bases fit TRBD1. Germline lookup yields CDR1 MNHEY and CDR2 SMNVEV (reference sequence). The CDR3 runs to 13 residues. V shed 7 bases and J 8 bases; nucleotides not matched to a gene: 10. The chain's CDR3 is CASIRGAVGGYTF. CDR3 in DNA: TGTGCCAGCATCAGGGGGGCGGTCGGCGGCTACACCTTC.

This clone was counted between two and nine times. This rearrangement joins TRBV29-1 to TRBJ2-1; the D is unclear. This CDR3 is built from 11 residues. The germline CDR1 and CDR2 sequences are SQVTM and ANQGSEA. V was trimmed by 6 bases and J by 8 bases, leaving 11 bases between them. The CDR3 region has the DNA TGCAGCGTGAAGAGTCAATATGAGCAGTTCTTC. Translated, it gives CSVKSQYEQFF.

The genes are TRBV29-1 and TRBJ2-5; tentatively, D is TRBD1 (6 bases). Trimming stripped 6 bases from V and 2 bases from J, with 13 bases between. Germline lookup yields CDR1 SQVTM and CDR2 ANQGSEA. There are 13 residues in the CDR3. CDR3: CSVDRTAQETQYF. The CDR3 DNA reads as TGCAGCGTGGATCGGACAGCTCAAGAGACCCAGTACTTC.

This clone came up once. CDR3 in DNA: TGCGCCAGCAGCGCCGGGACAGAGGTTGGCTACACCTTC. Encoded protein: CASSAGTEVGYTF. This chain uses TRBV5-1 with TRBJ1-2; the match to TRBD1 covers 7 bases. Germline V gene lookup returns CDR1 SGHRS and CDR2 YFSETQ. The V segment lost 4 bases and the J segment 7 bases; nucleotides outside the gene matches: 7. The CDR3 is 13 residues long.

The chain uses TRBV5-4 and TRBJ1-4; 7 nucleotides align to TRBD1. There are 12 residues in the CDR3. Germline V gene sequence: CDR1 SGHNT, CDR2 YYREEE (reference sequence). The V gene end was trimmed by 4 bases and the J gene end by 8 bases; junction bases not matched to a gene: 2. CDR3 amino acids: CASSRGQEKLFF. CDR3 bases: TGTGCCAGCAGCAGGGGACAGGAAAAACTGTTTTTT.

This CDR3 reads CASADRVGSPLHF. For the CDR3, the DNA is TGTGCCAGCGCCGACAGGGTCGGTTCACCCCTCCACTTT. The V and J genes are TRBV27 and TRBJ1-6; TRBD1 matches at 7 bases. The CDR3 extends over 13 amino acids. Looked up from germline, CDR1 is MNHEY and CDR2 is SMNVEV (reference sequence). J was trimmed by 9 bases and V by 8 bases; bases with no gene match: 7.

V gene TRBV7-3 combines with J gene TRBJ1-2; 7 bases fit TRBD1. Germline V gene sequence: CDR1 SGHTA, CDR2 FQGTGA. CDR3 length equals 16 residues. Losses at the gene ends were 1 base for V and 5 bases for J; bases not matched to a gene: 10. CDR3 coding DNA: TGTGCCAGCAGCTTAAGACGGAGACAGGGTGGGTATGGCTACACCTTC. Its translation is CASSLRRRQGGYGYTF.

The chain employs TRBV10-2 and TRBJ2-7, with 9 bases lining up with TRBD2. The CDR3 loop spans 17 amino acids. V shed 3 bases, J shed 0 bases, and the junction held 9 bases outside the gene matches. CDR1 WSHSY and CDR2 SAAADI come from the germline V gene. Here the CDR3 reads CASSEPPTSGNSYEQYF. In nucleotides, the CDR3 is TGCGCCAGCAGTGAACCGCCGACTAGCGGTAACTCCTACGAGCAGTACTTC.

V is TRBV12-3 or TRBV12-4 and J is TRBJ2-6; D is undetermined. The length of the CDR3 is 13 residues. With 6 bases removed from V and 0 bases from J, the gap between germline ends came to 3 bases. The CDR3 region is CASSYSGANVLTF. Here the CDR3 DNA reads TGTGCCAGCAGCTACTCTGGGGCCAACGTCCTGACTTTC.

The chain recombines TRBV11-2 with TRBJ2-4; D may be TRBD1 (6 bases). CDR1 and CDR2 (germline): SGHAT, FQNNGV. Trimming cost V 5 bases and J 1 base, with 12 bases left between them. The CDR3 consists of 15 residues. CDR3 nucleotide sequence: TGTGCCAGCAGCCCTAGGGGGACGGCCAAAAACATTCAGTACTTC. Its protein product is CASSPRGTAKNIQYF.

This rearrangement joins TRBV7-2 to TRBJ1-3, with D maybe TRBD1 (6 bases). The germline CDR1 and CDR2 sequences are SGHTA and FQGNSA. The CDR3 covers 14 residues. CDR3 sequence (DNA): TGTGCTGTCTCGCAGGGGAACTCTGGAAACACCATATATTTT. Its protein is CAVSQGNSGNTIYF. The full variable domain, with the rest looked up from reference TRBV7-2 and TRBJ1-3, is GAGVSQSPSNKVTEKGKDVELRCDPISGHTALYWYRQSLGQGLEFLIYFQGNSAPDKSGLPSDRFSAERTGGSVSTLTIQRTQQEDSAVYLCAVSQGNSGNTIYFGEGSWLTVV.

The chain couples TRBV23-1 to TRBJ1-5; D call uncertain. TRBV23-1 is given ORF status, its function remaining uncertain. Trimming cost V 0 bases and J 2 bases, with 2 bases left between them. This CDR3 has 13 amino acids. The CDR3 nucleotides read TGCGCCAGCAGTCAATCCGGCAATCAGCCCCAGCATTTT. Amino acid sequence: CASSQSGNQPQHF.

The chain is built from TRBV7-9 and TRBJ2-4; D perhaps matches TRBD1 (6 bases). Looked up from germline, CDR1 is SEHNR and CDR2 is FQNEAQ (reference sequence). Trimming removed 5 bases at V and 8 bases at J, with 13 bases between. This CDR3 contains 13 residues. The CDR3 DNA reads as TGTGCCAGCAGCCCTGAGAACAGGGACATTCAGTACTTC. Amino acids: CASSPENRDIQYF.

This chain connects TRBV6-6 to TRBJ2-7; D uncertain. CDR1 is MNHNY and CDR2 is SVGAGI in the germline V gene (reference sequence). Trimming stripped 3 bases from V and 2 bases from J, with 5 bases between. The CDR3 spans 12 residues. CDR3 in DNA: TGTGCCAGCAGTTATAATACCTACGAGCAGTACTTC. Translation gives CASSYNTYEQYF.